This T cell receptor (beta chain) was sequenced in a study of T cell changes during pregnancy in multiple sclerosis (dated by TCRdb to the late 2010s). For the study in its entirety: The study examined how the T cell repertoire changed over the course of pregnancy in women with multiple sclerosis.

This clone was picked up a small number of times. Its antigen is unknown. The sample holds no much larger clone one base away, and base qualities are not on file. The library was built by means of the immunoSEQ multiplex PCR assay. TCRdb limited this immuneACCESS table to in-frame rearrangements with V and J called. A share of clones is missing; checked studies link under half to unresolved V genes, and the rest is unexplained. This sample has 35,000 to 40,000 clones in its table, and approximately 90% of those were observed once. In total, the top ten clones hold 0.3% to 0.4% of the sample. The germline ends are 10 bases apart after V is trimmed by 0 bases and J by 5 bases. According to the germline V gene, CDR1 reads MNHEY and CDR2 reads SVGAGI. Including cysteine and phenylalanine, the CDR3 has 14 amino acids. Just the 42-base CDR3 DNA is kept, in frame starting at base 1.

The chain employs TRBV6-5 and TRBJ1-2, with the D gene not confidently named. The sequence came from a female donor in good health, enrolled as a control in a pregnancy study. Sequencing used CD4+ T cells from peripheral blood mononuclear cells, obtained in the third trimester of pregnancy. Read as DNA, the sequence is TGTGCCAGCAGTTACTCAAACGGGGAATATGGCTACACCTTC. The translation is CASSYSNGEYGYTF.